Listed below are T cell receptor beta chains from one sample, sequenced in a study of cytotoxic CD8 clonotypes in ibrutinib-treated CLL. Profiling relied on immunoSEQ multiplex PCR, and the TCRdb table lists in-frame clones only, not all of them. The table shows over 120,000 clones, with 80% occurring only once. The sample was PBMCs, taken after 36 months of ibrutinib treatment. The source of these receptors is a human donor with chronic lymphocytic leukemia. Each CDR3 is given without its conserved first and last residue.

TRBV28,TRBJ2-7,ASSFRTSGGLEQY
TRBV9,TRBJ2-3,ASSARSGGTDTQY
TRBV28,TRBJ2-1,ASSFSAGTGEQF
TRBV30,TRBJ1-2,AWTLGYGYT
TRBV5-1,TRBJ1-3,ASSLEFWGDTIY
TRBV29-1,TRBJ2-1,SVEGRGGFNEQF
TRBV7-9,TRBJ2-7,ASSLFLRDEQY
TRBV6-5,TRBJ1-6,ASWTARPNSPLH
TRBV7-9,TRBJ1-3,ASSSGTSGNTIY
TRBV9,TRBJ2-1,ASSSYRDTYNEQF
TRBV2,TRBJ1-1,ASSTTPNTEAF
TRBV18,TRBJ1-1,ASSPNGKGATEAF
TRBV5-1,TRBJ2-2,ASSLTGFGPGELF
TRBV5-4,TRBJ1-2,ASSSARTAYGYT
TRBV23-1,TRBJ1-5,ASSQSASNQPQH
TRBV15,TRBJ1-2,ATSTRPSSDGYT
TRBV5-4,TRBJ2-5,ASSLGGNQETQY
TRBV27,TRBJ2-2,ASSFPNTGELF
TRBV5-1,TRBJ2-6,ASTDLSGANVLT
TRBV4-1,TRBJ2-7,ASSQDGPSEQY
TRBV7-6,TRBJ2-5,ASSLAVGYQETQY
TRBV27,TRBJ2-1,ASRRTSGRYNEQF
TRBV6-5,TRBJ2-5,ASSYSIGGLAQY
TRBV7-9,TRBJ2-7,ASSPVVAGEQY
TRBV15,TRBJ1-2,ATSIYPNYGYT
TRBV7-9,TRBJ2-7,ASSHGLAGELFEQY
TRBV7-8,TRBJ2-6,ASSPLAGGANVLT
TRBV19,TRBJ1-2,ASSMDMRGGYT
TRBV5-1,TRBJ2-7,ASSTNGVSEQY
TRBV18,TRBJ1-1,ASSPRDVPGTGTGAF
TRBV10-3,TRBJ1-1,AISESLGRGTEAF
TRBV5-1,TRBJ2-5,ASSLGSQETQY
TRBV7-2,TRBJ2-4,ASSLGGGWSKNIQY
TRBV5-1,TRBJ1-1,ASSVQQGLAEAF
TRBV4-1,TRBJ1-1,ASSQGGVGMNTEAF
TRBV4-1,TRBJ2-7,ASSPGTSGVYEQY
TRBV12-5,TRBJ1-1,ASGFLGGAFEAF
TRBV6-5,TRBJ2-6,ASSYDSGANVLT
TRBV7-2,TRBJ1-4,ASSLGAGGTEKLF
TRBV19,TRBJ2-7,ASSIFSDRIPREQY